This T cell receptor beta chain comes out of a study of T cells in Graves' hyperthyroidism and ophthalmopathy. Study in general: Sampling of peripheral blood happened at initial diagnosis, prior to any treatment.

V shed 5 bases, J shed 0 bases, and the junction held 5 bases outside the gene matches. Germline CDR1 and CDR2: SGHTA and FQGNSA. The CDR3 is 16 amino acids. This clonotype showed up many times. Drawn at first hyperthyroidism diagnosis, the blood sample preceded any ophthalmopathy symptoms. Using RNA transcripts as the source, TCR beta CDR3 regions were amplified. The HTBI set primed first-round TCR CDR3 RT-PCR. One entry per CDR3 protein results from TCRdb running MiXCR on the multiplex PCR reads. The sample consists of about 720,000 distinct CDR3 sequences, approximately 18% of them appearing once. This sequence was found in a woman between 50 and 59 years old with Graves' hyperthyroidism that later progressed to Graves' ophthalmopathy. The rearrangement links TRBV7-2 to TRBJ2-5, with 11 bases lining up with TRBD2. The sequencing input was blood. This CDR3 reads CASSTRLAGNQETQYF. DNA for the CDR3: TGTGCCAGCAGCACCCGACTAGCGGGGAACCAAGAGACCCAGTACTTC.